Listed below are T cell receptor beta chains from one sample, sequenced in a study of beta chain features in type 1 diabetes. Assay used: immunoSEQ multiplex PCR; TCRdb lists only in-frame clones, some missing. Among 900,000 or so clones, roughly a sixth were seen once, and the ten largest hold 0.023%. Sequencing was done on a sample of naive CD4+ T cells from blood. Every receptor here comes from a young woman in good health. Each CDR3 is given with its conserved first and last residue. The order of the fields is CDR3 length, D gene, clone size, J gene, V gene, CDR3 DNA, CDR3 protein. A D gene is named only where the DNA matches it firmly. A clone size is listed for some rows: how often the clone was seen (once, few, many), or a class if it is expanded.

>15|TRBD2|.|TRBJ2-1|TRBV5-1
TGCGCCAGCAACGATCAAGCGGGAGTCCCCAATGAGCAGTTCTTC
CASNDQAGVPNEQFF
>16|TRBD2|.|TRBJ2-3|TRBV7-2
TGTGCCAGCAGCTTACCACTAGCGGGAGGCACAGATACGCAGTATTTT
CASSLPLAGGTDTQYF
>16|TRBD1|few|TRBJ1-2|TRBV6-6
TGTGCCAGCAGTTACCGGACAGGGACCTCTAACTATGGCTACACCTTC
CASSYRTGTSNYGYTF
>16|TRBD2|few|TRBJ2-5|TRBV19
TGTGCCAGTACAACTTCGAGACTAGCGGGAGCCGAGACCCAGTACTTC
CASTTSRLAGAETQYF
>13|.|.|TRBJ1-1|TRBV14
TGTGCCAGCAGCCCCTACATGAACACTGAAGCTTTCTTT
CASSPYMNTEAFF
>11|.|few|TRBJ2-2|TRBV4-1
TGCGCCAGCAGCCAAAGGGGGGAGCTGTTTTTT
CASSQRGELFF
>15|TRBD2|.|TRBJ2-1|TRBV4-2
TGTGCCAGCAGCCTCGGGAGGTTGAGTAACAATGAGCAGTTCTTC
CASSLGRLSNNEQFF
>13|.|once|TRBJ2-4|TRBV7-9
TGTGCCAGCAGCTTGGGGGGAAAAAACATTCAGTACTTC
CASSLGGKNIQYF
>15|.|few|TRBJ1-2|TRBV6-6
TGTGCCAGCAGTTACCCCGGTGAGGGGAACTATGGCTACACCTTC
CASSYPGEGNYGYTF
>15|TRBD1|few|TRBJ2-7|TRBV7-2
TGTGCCAGCAGCTTAAAGTCAGGGGGCCTCTACGAGCAGTACTTC
CASSLKSGGLYEQYF
>15|.|.|TRBJ2-1|TRBV2
TGTGCCAGCAGACCGACACGGTACTCCTACAATGAGCAGTTCTTC
CASRPTRYSYNEQFF
>15|TRBD1|few|TRBJ2-2|TRBV2
TGTGCCAGCGTCCCCCGGGACAGGAACAGCGGGGAGCTGTTTTTT
CASVPRDRNSGELFF
>15|TRBD1|few|TRBJ2-1|TRBV7-9
TGTGCCAGCAGCTTAACCGGGACAGTACACAATGAGCAGTTCTTC
CASSLTGTVHNEQFF
>15|.|.|TRBJ2-5|TRBV2
TGTGCCAGCAGGTCCGGGAGCTATCCCACGGAGACCCAGTACTTC
CASRSGSYPTETQYF
>12|.|few|TRBJ2-7|TRBV28
TGTGCCAGCAGTTTGGGGGCCTACGAGCAGTACTTC
CASSLGAYEQYF
>15|.|.|TRBJ1-5|TRBV7-2
TGTGCCAGCAGCTTAGGCAGTAATAGCAATCAGCCCCAGCATTTT
CASSLGSNSNQPQHF
>12|.|.|TRBJ1-2|TRBV7-2
TGTGCCAGCAGCATTCTGACAGGAATCAACACCTTC
CASSILTGINTF
>14|TRBD2|.|TRBJ2-7|TRBV18
TGTGCCAGCTCACAGCCGGGACTAGCCTACGAGCAGTACTTC
CASSQPGLAYEQYF
>16|TRBD1|.|TRBJ2-4|TRBV15
TGTGCCACCAGCAGAGTTGAGGGGGCGGCCAAAAACATTCAGTACTTC
CATSRVEGAAKNIQYF
>15|.|few|TRBJ1-1|TRBV7-9
TGTGCCAGCAGCGGCGGACAGTTCCAGAACACTGAAGCTTTCTTT
CASSGGQFQNTEAFF
>13|.|.|TRBJ2-1|TRBV28
TGTGCCAGCAGCCGGGACTCCCGCAATGAGCAGTTCTTC
CASSRDSRNEQFF
>14|TRBD1|few|TRBJ2-7|TRBV6-1
TGTGCCAGCAGGTGGGACAGACCCCTCTACGAGCAGTACTTC
CASRWDRPLYEQYF